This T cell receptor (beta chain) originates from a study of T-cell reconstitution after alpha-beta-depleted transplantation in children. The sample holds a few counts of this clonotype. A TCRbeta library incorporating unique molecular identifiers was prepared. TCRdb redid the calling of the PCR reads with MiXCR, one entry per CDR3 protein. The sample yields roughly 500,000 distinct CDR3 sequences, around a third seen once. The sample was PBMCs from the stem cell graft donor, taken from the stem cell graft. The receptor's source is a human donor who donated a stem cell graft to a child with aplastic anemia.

This CDR3 is CSVETGTGSVEQYF. As DNA, the CDR3 is TGCAGCGTAGAGACCGGGACAGGGTCGGTCGAGCAGTACTTC. The rearrangement links TRBV29-1 to TRBJ2-7, with 9 bases matching TRBD1. This CDR3 region has 14 residues. Germline-derived CDR1 and CDR2 are SQVTM and ANQGSEA. Trimming removed 6 bases from V and 6 bases from J; junction bases left unmatched: 12.